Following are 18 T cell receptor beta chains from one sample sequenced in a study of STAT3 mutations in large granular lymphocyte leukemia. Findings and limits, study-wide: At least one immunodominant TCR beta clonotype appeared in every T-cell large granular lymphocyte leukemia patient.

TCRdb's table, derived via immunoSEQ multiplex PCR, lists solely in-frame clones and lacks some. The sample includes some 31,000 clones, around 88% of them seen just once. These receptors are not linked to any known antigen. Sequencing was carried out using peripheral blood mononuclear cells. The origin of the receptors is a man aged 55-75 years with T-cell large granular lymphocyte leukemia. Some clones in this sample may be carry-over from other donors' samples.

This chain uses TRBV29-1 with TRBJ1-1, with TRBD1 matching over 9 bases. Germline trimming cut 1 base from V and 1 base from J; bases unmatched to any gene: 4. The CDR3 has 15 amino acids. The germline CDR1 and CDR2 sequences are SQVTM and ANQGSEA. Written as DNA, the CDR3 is TGCAGCGTTGAAGGACAGGGGGTCTCGAACACTGAAGCTTTCTTT. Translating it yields CSVEGQGVSNTEAFF.

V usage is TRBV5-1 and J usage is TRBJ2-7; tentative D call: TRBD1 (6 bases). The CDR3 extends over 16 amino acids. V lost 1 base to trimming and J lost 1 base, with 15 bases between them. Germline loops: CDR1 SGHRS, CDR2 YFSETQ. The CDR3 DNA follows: TGCGCCAGCAGCTTGCTAGGACAGCCCAATTCCTACGAGCAGTACTTC. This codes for CASSLLGQPNSYEQYF. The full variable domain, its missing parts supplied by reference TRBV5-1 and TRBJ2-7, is KAGVTQTPRYLIKTRGQQVTLSCSPISGHRSVSWYQQTPGQGLQFLFEYFSETQRNKGNFPGRFSGRQFSNSRSEMNVSTLELGDSALYLCASSLLGQPNSYEQYFGPGTRLTVT.

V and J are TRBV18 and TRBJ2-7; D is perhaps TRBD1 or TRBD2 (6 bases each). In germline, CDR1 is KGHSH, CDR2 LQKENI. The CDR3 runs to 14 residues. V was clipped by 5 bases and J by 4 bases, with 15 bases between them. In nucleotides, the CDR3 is TGTGCCAGCTCATCCTTCGGGGGCCCGTACGAGCAGTACTTC. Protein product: CASSSFGGPYEQYF.

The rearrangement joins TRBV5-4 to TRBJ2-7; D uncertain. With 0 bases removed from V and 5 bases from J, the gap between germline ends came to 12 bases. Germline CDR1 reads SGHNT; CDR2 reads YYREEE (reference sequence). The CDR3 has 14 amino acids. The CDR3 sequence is CASSLGTGGDEQYF. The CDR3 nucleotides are TGTGCCAGCAGCTTGGGAACGGGCGGCGACGAGCAGTACTTC. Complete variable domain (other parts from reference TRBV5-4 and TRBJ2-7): ETGVTQSPTHLIKTRGQQVTLRCSSQSGHNTVSWYQQALGQGPQFIFQYYREEENGRGNFPPRFSGLQFPNYSSELNVNALELDDSALYLCASSLGTGGDEQYFGPGTRLTVT.

CDR3 sequence (DNA): TGTGCCACCAGCAGAGGTTCGAGCGAGGAAAAACTGTTTTTT. It translates to CATSRGSSEEKLFF. The V call is TRBV15, the J call TRBJ1-4; D is unclear. CDR1 is LNHNV and CDR2 is YYDKDF in the germline V gene (reference sequence). Trimming took off 1 base at V and 8 bases at J, with 11 bases between the two ends. This CDR3 has 14 residues.

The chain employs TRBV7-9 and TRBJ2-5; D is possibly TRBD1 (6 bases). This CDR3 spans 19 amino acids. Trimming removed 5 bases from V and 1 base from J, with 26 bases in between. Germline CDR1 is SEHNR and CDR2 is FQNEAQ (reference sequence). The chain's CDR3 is CASSQPWSPRQALQETQYF. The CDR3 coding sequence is TGTGCCAGCAGCCAGCCCTGGAGTCCCCGACAGGCCCTCCAAGAGACCCAGTACTTC.

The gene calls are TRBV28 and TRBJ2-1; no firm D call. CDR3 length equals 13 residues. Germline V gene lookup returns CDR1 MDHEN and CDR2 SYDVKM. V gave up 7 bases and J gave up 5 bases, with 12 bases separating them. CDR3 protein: CASNEGQNNEQFF. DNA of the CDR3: TGTGCCAGCAACGAAGGGCAGAACAATGAGCAGTTCTTC.

The CDR3 region has the DNA TGCAGTGGCAGGAGCTCCTACGAGCAGTACTTC. It encodes CSGRSSYEQYF. V usage is TRBV29-1 and J usage is TRBJ2-7; unclear D gene. This CDR3 is 11 amino acids long. Germline V gene data show CDR1 as SQVTM and CDR2 as ANQGSEA.

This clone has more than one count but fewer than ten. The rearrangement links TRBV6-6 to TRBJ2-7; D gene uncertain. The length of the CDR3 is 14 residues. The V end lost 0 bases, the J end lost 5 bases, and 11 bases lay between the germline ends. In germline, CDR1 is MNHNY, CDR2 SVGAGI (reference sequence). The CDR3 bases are TGTGCCAGCAGTTACTCGACGGCGGATAACGAGCAGTACTTC. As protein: CASSYSTADNEQYF.

In DNA form, the CDR3 reads TGCAGCGTTGAACGGGACAGGGGCACAGATACGCAGTATTTT. As protein: CSVERDRGTDTQYF. The rearrangement uses TRBV29-1 and TRBJ2-3; 9 bases are shared with TRBD1. With V trimmed by 2 bases and J by 1 base, 1 base remained unmatched. The V gene's germline CDR1 is SQVTM and CDR2 ANQGSEA. This CDR3 has 14 residues.

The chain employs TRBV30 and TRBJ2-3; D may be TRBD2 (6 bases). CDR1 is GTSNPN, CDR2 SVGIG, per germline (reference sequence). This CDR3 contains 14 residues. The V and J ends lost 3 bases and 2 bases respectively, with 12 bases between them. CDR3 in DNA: TGTGCCTGGAGGGAAGCGGGCCCCACAGATACGCAGTATTTT. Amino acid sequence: CAWREAGPTDTQYF.

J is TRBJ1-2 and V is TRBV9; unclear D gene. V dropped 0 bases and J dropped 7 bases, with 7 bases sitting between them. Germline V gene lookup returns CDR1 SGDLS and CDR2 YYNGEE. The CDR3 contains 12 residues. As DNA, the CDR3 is TGTGCCAGCAGCGTAGGTGCGGGTGGCTACACCTTC. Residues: CASSVGAGGYTF.

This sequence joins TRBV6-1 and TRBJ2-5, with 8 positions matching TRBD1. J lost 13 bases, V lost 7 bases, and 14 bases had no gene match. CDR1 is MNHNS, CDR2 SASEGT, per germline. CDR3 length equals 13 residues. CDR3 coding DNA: TGTGCCAGCACCAGGGACAGGCTAGGGATACGGTACTTC. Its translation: CASTRDRLGIRYF.

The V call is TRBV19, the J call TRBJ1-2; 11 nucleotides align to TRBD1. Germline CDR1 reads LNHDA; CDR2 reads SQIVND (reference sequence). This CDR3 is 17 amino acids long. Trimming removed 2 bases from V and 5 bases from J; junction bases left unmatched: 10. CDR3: CASSITGQGTGGYGYTF. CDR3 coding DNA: TGTGCCAGTAGTATAACGGGCCAAGGGACAGGGGGATATGGCTACACCTTC.

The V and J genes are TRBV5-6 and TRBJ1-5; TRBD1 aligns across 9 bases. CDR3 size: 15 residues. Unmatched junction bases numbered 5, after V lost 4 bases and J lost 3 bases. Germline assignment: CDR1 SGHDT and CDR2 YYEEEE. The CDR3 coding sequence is TGTGCCAGCAGCAGGGGACAGGGAACCAATCAGCCCCAGCATTTT. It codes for CASSRGQGTNQPQHF.

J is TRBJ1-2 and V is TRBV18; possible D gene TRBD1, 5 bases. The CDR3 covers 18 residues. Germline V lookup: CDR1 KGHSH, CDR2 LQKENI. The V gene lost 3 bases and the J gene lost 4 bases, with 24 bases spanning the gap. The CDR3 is CASSPSAGVRRRGYGYTF. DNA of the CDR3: TGTGCCAGCTCACCTTCAGCGGGGGTCCGGCGCAGAGGCTATGGCTACACCTTC. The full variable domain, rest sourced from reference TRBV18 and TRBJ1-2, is NAGVMQNPRHLVRRRGQEARLRCSPMKGHSHVYWYRQLPEEGLKFMVYLQKENIIDESGMPKERFSAEFPKEGPSILRIQQVVRGDSAAYFCASSPSAGVRRRGYGYTFGSGTRLTVV.

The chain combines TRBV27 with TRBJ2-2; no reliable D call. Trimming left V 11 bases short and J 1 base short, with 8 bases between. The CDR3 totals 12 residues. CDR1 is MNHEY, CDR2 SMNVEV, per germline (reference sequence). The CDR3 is CAVRRNTGELFF. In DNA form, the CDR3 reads TGTGCCGTTCGGCGGAACACCGGGGAGCTGTTTTTT.

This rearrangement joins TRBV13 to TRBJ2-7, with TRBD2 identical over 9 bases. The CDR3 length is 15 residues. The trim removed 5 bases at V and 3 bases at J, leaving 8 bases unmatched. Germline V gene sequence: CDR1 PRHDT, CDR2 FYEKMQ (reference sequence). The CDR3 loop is CASSPLLSGSYEQYF. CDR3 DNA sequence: TGTGCCAGCAGCCCCCTCCTTAGCGGGAGCTACGAGCAGTACTTC.